This T cell receptor beta chain was recovered during a study of cytomegalovirus exposure and HLA in healthy donors. Comments on this clone: What it recognizes is unknown.

A multiplex PCR was run with 60 Vbeta primers and 13 Jbeta primers. Data came from immunoSEQ multiplex PCR; TCRdb stores just in-frame clones and leaves some out. The sample carries about 190,000 clones, 80% to 85% recorded once. Germline V gene lookup returns CDR1 MNHNS and CDR2 SASEGT. CDR3 length: 16 residues. V lost 4 bases, J lost 0 bases, and 13 bases lay in between. General study results and limits: Associated with HLA alleles at 0.05 false discovery rate in a later analysis were 16,951 TCR beta sequences.

This rearrangement joins TRBV6-1 to TRBJ1-5; D not certain. The receptor comes from a boy younger than 10 in good health and CMV-seronegative. The source material was PBMCs. This CDR3 is CASSGLAFYSNQPQHF. CDR3 DNA: TGTGCCAGCAGTGGATTAGCATTCTATAGCAATCAGCCCCAGCATTTT.